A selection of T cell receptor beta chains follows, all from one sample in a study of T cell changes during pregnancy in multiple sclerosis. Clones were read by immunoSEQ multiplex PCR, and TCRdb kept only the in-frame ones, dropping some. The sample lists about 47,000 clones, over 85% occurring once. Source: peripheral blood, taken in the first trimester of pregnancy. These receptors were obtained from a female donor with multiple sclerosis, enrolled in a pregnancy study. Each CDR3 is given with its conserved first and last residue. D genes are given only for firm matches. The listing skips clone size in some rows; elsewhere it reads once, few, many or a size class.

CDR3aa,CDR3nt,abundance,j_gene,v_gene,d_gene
CASSLGQGRGYTF,TGTGCCAGCAGCTTAGGACAGGGGAGGGGCTACACCTTC,NA,TRBJ1-2,TRBV7-2,TRBD1
CAWSRLGGYYGYTF,TGTGCCTGGAGCCGCCTGGGGGGGTACTATGGCTACACCTTC,NA,TRBJ1-2,TRBV30,NA
CASSESRVTEAFF,TGCGCCAGCAGTGAGTCGAGGGTCACTGAAGCTTTCTTT,NA,TRBJ1-1,TRBV10-1,NA
CASSFRDRGPEAFF,TGTGCCAGCAGCTTCCGGGACAGGGGTCCGGAAGCTTTCTTT,NA,TRBJ1-1,TRBV5-6,TRBD1
CASSIEGGTETYEQYF,TGTGCCAGTAGTATAGAAGGCGGGACTGAGACCTACGAGCAGTACTTC,NA,TRBJ2-7,TRBV19,NA
CASSPPGTGKEKLFF,TGTGCCAGCTCACCACCGGGGACAGGGAAAGAAAAACTGTTTTTT,NA,TRBJ1-4,TRBV18,TRBD1
CASSHSTGAQETQYF,TGCGCCAGCAGCCATTCAACCGGAGCACAAGAGACCCAGTACTTC,NA,TRBJ2-5,TRBV4-1,NA
CASSPPGGGYGYTF,TGTGCCAGCAGCCCTCCAGGGGGCGGGTATGGCTACACCTTC,NA,TRBJ1-2,TRBV5-6,TRBD1
CASSPGLAGVWEQYF,TGTGCCAGCAGCCCGGGACTAGCGGGGGTTTGGGAGCAGTACTTC,NA,TRBJ2-7,TRBV7-6,TRBD2
CASSPTGQGFFSGNTIYF,TGCGCCAGCAGTCCGACAGGGCAGGGGTTTTTCTCTGGAAACACCATATATTTT,NA,TRBJ1-3,TRBV4-1,TRBD1
CASSRGIGEGETQYF,TGTGCCAGCAGCAGGGGGATTGGGGAAGGGGAGACCCAGTACTTC,NA,TRBJ2-5,TRBV11-2,NA
CASSFRRWDSYNEQFF,TGTGCCAGCAGCTTCCGGAGGTGGGACTCCTACAATGAGCAGTTCTTC,NA,TRBJ2-1,TRBV13,NA
CASAPAGMAQGDGYTF,TGTGCCAGCGCCCCGGCAGGGATGGCGCAGGGCGATGGCTACACCTTC,NA,TRBJ1-2,TRBV27,NA
CASSPPTGRAGF,TGTGCCAGCTCACCTCCGACCGGGAGGGCCGGGTTC,NA,TRBJ2-7,TRBV18,TRBD2
CASTSRGRGGYEQYF,TGTGCCAGCACCTCTAGAGGGCGGGGAGGATACGAGCAGTACTTC,NA,TRBJ2-7,TRBV7-8,NA
CASSPDRGYEQYF,TGTGCCAGCAGCCCGGACAGGGGGTACGAGCAGTACTTC,NA,TRBJ2-7,TRBV2,TRBD1
CASKKDSYGYTF,TGTGCCAGTAAAAAGGACAGCTATGGCTACACCTTC,NA,TRBJ1-2,TRBV28,NA
CASSGTGASEAFF,TGTGCCAGCAGTGGGACAGGGGCCTCTGAAGCTTTCTTT,NA,TRBJ1-1,TRBV2,TRBD1
CASSLASGVTGELFF,TGCGCCAGCAGCTTGGCTAGCGGGGTCACCGGGGAGCTGTTTTTT,NA,TRBJ2-2,TRBV5-1,TRBD2
CASPIIQGGRQYF,TGTGCCAGCCCAATAATACAGGGGGGTCGGCAGTACTTC,NA,TRBJ2-7,TRBV2,TRBD1
CASSSGTGIYEQYF,TGCGCCAGCAGCTCCGGGACAGGAATATACGAGCAGTACTTC,NA,TRBJ2-7,TRBV5-1,TRBD1
CASSHVPDRAGYTF,TGTGCCAGCAGTCACGTCCCTGACAGGGCGGGCTACACCTTC,NA,TRBJ1-2,TRBV6-5,TRBD1
CSARPYNTQYF,TGCAGTGCTAGGCCTTACAATACGCAGTATTTT,NA,TRBJ2-3,TRBV20-1,NA
CASTKTSGGDNEQFF,TGTGCCAGCACCAAGACTAGCGGGGGGGACAATGAGCAGTTCTTC,NA,TRBJ2-1,TRBV4-2,TRBD2
CASSLTADPNYGYTF,TGCGCCAGCAGCTTGACAGCAGATCCTAACTATGGCTACACCTTC,few,TRBJ1-2,TRBV5-1,NA
CASSQGAGEVYEQYF,TGTGCCAGCAGCCAAGGGGCAGGGGAAGTCTACGAGCAGTACTTC,NA,TRBJ2-7,TRBV4-2,NA